This T cell receptor beta chain was retrieved from a study of CD8 T cells in ankylosing spondylitis (dated by TCRdb to about 2017). As for the study more broadly: The study set out to find disease-linked TCR variants by profiling T cell receptor beta repertoires in ankylosing spondylitis patients and healthy donors. Peripheral blood was sampled, and synovial fluid was additionally collected from ankylosing spondylitis patients. In total, the full study cohort was made up of approximately 99 healthy donors and 25 ankylosing spondylitis patients.

V lost 4 bases and J lost 7 bases, and the count of bases not matched to a germline gene is 9. The CDR3, from cysteine to phenylalanine, totals 14 residues. CDR3 DNA only is kept here, 42 bases in frame from base 1. CDR1 SQVTM and CDR2 ANQGSEA were looked up in the germline V gene. These reads were obtained on an Illumina HiSeq 2500. Quantitative 5'-RACE with molecular barcodes was the method used to prepare the TCR beta libraries. Processing in the source paper ran as follows. To identify disease-linked TCR variants, a new computational method was used, one built on a probabilistic model of VDJ rearrangement. The public sequencing data were trimmed at Q25 with fastp and processed into clonotypes with MiXCR by TCRdb, which kept only in-frame beta chains. Identical CDR3 protein sequences are pooled into one entry, listed with their most common genes and DNA. The V and J calls come from TCRdb's annotation, not from the publication. This sample gives 250,000 to 350,000 distinct CDR3 sequences in total; roughly 8% of them show up just once. The ten largest clones represent roughly 14% of the sample.

This clonotype was observed a handful of times. Which antigen it targets is not known. Per-base quality was not reported, and no clone a single base away is much larger than it. General conclusions and limits of the study: The disease-linked clones were reported to be significantly enriched in matched synovial fluid samples from ankylosing spondylitis patients. Some of the motif variants had been reported before in the synovial fluid and blood of reactive arthritis patients, a finding that suggests common disease-initiation mechanisms. A TCR beta motif made up of several highly homologous amino acid variants appeared to be characteristic of blood from ankylosing spondylitis patients. The disease-linked clones showed a CD8+ phenotype and occurred at relatively low frequencies in peripheral blood.

The TCR was taken from a male donor with ankylosing spondylitis. The specimen was blood, either unsorted or a sorted T cell fraction (not recorded which). In this chain, TRBV29-1 is recombined with TRBJ1-4; 7 central bases correspond to TRBD1. The CDR3 reads as follows: CSVARTGSSEKLFF. The DNA sequence is given as TGCAGCGTTGCCCGGACAGGTTCGAGTGAAAAACTGTTTTTT. Reference TRBV29-1 and TRBJ1-4 genes cover what lies past the CDR3, so the full variable domain is SAVISQKPSRDICQRGTSLTIQCQVDSQVTMMFWYRQQPGQSLTLIATANQGSEATYESGFVIDKFPISRPNLTFSTLTVSNMSPEDSSIYLCSVARTGSSEKLFFGSGTQLSVL.